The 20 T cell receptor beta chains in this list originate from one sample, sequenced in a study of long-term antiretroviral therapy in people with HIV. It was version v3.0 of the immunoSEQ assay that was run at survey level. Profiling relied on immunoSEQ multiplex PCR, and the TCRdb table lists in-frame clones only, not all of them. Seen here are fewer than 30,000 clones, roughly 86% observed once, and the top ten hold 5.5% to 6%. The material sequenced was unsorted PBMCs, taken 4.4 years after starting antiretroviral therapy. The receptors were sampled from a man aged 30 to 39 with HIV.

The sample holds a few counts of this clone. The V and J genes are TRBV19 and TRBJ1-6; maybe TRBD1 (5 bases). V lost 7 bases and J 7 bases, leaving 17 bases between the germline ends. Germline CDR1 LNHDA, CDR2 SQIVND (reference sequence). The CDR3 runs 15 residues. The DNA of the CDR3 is TGTGCCAGTATAGTGGCGGGACTGATCAATTCACCCCTCCACTTT. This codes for CASIVAGLINSPLHF.

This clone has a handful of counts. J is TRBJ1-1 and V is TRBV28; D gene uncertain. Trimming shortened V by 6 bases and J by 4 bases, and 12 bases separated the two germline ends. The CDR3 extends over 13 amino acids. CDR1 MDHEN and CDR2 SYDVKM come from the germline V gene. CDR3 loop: CASRIGGPTEAFF. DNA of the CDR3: TGTGCCAGCAGAATAGGTGGTCCCACTGAAGCTTTCTTT.

The CDR3 region has the DNA TGTGCCAGCAGCTTAGTTCAGGGGACCCCCTACGAGCAGTACTTC. Translation: CASSLVQGTPYEQYF. The chain has TRBV7-2 and TRBJ2-7, with D possibly being TRBD1 (6 bases). In germline, CDR1 is SGHTA, CDR2 FQGNSA. The CDR3 is 15 residues long. V was shortened by 1 base and J by 2 bases, with 12 bases between the two germline ends.

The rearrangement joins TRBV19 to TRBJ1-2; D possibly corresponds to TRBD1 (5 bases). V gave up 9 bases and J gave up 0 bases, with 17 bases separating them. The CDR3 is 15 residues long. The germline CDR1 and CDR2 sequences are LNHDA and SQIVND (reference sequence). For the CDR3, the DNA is TGTGCCAGCGGGATGACAGCAAATACTAACTATGGCTACACCTTC. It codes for CASGMTANTNYGYTF.

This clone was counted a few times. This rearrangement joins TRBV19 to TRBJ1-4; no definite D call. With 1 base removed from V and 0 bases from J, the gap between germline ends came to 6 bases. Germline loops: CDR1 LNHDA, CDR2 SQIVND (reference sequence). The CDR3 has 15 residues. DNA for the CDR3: TGTGCCAGTAGTATAGCAGCAGCAACTAATGAAAAACTGTTTTTT. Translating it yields CASSIAAATNEKLFF.

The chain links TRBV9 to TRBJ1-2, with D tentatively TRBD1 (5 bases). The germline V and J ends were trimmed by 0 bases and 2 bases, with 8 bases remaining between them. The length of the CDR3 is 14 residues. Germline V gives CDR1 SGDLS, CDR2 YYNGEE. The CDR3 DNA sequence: TGTGCCAGCAGCGTAGGAGGGACCAACTATGGCTACACCTTC. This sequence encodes CASSVGGTNYGYTF.

The CDR3 region is CASSLDPGGAGGPNEQFF. DNA for the CDR3: TGCGCCAGCAGCTTGGATCCGGGAGGAGCGGGAGGGCCGAATGAGCAGTTCTTC. The genes are TRBV5-1 and TRBJ2-1; TRBD2 agrees at 10 bases. Unmatched junction bases numbered 13, after V lost 0 bases and J lost 7 bases. CDR3 length: 18 amino acids. Germline assignment: CDR1 SGHRS and CDR2 YFSETQ.

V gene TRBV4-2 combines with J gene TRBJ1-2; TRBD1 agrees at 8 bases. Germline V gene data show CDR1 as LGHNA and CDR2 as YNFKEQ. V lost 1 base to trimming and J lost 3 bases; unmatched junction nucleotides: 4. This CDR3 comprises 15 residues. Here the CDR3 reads CASSQVAGGDYGYTF. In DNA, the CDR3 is TGTGCCAGCAGCCAAGTGGCAGGGGGCGACTATGGCTACACCTTC.

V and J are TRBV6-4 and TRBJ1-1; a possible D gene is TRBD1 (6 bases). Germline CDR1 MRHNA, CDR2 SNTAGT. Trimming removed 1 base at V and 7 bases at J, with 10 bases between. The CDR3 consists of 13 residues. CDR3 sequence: CASSDFEGDEAFF. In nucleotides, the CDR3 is TGTGCCAGCAGTGACTTTGAGGGGGATGAAGCTTTCTTT.

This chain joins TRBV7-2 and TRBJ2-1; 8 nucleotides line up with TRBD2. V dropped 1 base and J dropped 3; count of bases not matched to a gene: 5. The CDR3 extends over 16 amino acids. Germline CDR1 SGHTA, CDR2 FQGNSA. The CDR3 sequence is CASSLVALAGYNEQFF. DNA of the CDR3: TGTGCCAGCAGCTTAGTAGCTCTAGCGGGCTACAATGAGCAGTTCTTC. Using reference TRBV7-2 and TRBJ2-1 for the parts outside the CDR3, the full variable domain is GAGVSQSPSNKVTEKGKDVELRCDPISGHTALYWYRQSLGQGLEFLIYFQGNSAPDKSGLPSDRFSAERTGGSVSTLTIQRTQQEDSAVYLCASSLVALAGYNEQFFGPGTRLTVL.

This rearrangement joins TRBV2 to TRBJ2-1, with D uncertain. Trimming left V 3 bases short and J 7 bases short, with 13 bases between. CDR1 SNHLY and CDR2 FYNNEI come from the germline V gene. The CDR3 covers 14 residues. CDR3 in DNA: TGTGCCAGCAGTGATATTGTTAGTACAAATGAGCAGTTCTTC. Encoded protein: CASSDIVSTNEQFF.

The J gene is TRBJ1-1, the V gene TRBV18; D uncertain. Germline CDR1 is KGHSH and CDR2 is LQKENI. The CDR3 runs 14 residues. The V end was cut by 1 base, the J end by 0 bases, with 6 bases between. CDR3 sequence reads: CASSPQDLNTEAFF. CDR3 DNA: TGTGCCAGCTCACCACAGGATCTGAACACTGAAGCTTTCTTT.

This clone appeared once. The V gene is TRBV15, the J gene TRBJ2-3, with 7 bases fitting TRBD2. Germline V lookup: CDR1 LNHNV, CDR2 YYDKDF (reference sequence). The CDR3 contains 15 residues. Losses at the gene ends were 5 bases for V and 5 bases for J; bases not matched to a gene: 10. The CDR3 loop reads CATSRAAGLRDTQYF. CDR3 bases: TGTGCCACCAGCCGGGCAGCGGGGCTGAGAGATACGCAGTATTTT. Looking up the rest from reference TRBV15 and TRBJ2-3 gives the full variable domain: DAMVIQNPRYQVTQFGKPVTLSCSQTLNHNVMYWYQQKSSQAPKLLFHYYDKDFNNEADTPDNFQSRRPNTSFCFLDIRSPGLGDTAMYLCATSRAAGLRDTQYFGPGTRLTVL.

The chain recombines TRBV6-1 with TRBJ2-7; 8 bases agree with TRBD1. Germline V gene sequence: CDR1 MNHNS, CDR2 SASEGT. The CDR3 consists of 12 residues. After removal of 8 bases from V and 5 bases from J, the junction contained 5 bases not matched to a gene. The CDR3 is CASVQGDHEQYF. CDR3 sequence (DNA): TGTGCCAGCGTACAGGGGGACCACGAGCAGTACTTC.

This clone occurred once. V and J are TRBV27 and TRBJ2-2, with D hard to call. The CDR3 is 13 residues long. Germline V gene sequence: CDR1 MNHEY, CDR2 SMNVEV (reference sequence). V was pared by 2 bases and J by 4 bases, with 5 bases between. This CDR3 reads CASSLIFTGELFF. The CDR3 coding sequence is TGTGCCAGCAGTTTAATCTTCACCGGGGAGCTGTTTTTT.

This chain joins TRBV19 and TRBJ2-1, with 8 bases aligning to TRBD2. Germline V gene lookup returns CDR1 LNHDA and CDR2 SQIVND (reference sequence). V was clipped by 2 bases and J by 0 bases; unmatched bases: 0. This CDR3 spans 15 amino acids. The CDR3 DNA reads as TGTGCCAGTAGTATAAGCGGGAGCTCCTACAATGAGCAGTTCTTC. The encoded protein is CASSISGSSYNEQFF.

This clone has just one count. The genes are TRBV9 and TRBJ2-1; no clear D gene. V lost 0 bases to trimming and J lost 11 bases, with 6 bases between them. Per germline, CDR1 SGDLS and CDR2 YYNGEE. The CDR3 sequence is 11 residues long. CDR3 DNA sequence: TGTGCCAGCAGCGTAGGGATTCAGCAGTTCTTC. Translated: CASSVGIQQFF.

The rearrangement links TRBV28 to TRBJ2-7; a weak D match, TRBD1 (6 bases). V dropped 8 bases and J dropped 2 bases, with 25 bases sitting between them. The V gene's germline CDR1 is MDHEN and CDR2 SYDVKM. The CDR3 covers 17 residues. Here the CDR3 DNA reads TGTGCCAGCGCCCCAGGCACTGTGACGGGACAAACCTACGAGCAGTACTTC. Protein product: CASAPGTVTGQTYEQYF.

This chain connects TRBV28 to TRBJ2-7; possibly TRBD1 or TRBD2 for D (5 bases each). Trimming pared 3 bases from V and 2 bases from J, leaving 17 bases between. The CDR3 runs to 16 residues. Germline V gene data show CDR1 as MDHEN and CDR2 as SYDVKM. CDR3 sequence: CASSLRHRDEAYEQYF. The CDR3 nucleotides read TGTGCCAGCAGTTTGAGACACCGGGACGAAGCCTACGAGCAGTACTTC.

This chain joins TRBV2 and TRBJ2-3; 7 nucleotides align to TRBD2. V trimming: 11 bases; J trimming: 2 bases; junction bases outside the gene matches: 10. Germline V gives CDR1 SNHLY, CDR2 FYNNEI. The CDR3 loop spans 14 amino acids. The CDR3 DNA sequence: TGTGCCCAGCATCGGGGACTATCCACAGATACGCAGTATTTT. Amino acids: CAQHRGLSTDTQYF.